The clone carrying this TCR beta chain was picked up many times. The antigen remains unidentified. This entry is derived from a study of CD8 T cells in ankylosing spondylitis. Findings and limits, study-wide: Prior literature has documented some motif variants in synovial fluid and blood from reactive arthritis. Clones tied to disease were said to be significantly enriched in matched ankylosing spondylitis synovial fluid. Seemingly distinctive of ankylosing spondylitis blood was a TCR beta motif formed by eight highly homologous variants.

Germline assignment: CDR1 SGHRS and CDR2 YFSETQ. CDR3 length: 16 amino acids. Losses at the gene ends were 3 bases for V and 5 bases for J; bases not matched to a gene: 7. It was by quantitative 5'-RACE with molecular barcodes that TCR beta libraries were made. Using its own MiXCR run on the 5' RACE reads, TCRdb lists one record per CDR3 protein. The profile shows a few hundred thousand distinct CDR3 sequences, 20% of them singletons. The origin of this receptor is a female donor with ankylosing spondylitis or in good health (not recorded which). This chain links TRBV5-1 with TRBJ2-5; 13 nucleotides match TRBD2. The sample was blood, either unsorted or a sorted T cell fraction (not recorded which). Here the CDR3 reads CASSSQGLAGLETQYF. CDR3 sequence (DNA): TGCGCCAGCAGCTCACAGGGACTAGCGGGACTTGAGACCCAGTACTTC.